The source of this TCR beta chain is a study of T cell repertoires in cytomegalovirus infection. Study-wide context: Evidence of both CMV infection and a matching HLA type came from public TCR beta signatures.

TCRdb independently ran MiXCR on the reads; one entry per CDR3 protein. The sample has roughly 860,000 distinct CDR3 sequences, roughly 33% seen once. Regarding this clonotype: Its antigen is currently unknown.

Findings and limits, study-wide: Carriers of CMV and the relevant HLA type were discriminated by public TCR beta frequency.

The CDR3 contains 16 residues. Germline CDR1 LNHNV, CDR2 YYDKDF (reference sequence). The V and J ends lost 0 bases and 5 bases respectively, with 16 bases between them. The genes are TRBV15 and TRBJ1-1; a weak D match, TRBD1 (6 bases). Sequenced here: cultured CD8+ T cells from PBMCs, sampled from culture after CMV antigen stimulation. This clonotype originated in a human donor in good health (CMV status not recorded). Some clones in this sample may be carry-over from other donors' samples. For the CDR3, the DNA is TGTGCCACCAGCAGAGACCCAGGGGTTTTGGGGACTGAAGCTTTCTTT. The encoded protein is CATSRDPGVLGTEAFF.